This T cell receptor (beta chain) originates from a study of regulatory T cells in long-lasting Graves disease. Time point in this sample: newly diagnosed GD, antithyroid drugs for less than 3 months. Extracted RNA from PBMCs served as the source of the TCR library. This clonotype was recorded many times. Germline V gene sequence: CDR1 SGHDN, CDR2 FVKESK. J gave up 6 bases and V 0 bases, and 3 bases lay outside the gene matches. This CDR3 spans 15 amino acids. Libraries of TCR beta came from iRepertoire HTBI primers plus Arm-PCR of CDR3 regions. TCRdb independently ran MiXCR on the multiplex PCR reads; one entry per CDR3 protein. The data contain roughly 500,000 distinct CDR3 sequences, approximately 13% of them singletons. The sample also formed part of further work on T cells in Graves' hyperthyroidism and ophthalmopathy. This second study notes: Initially, a first-round RT-PCR of the TCR CDR3 employed the HTBI primer set.

The sequenced sample was peripheral blood mononuclear cells (PBMCs), obtained at new diagnosis, from a patient treated with antithyroid drugs. This sequence originates from a man aged 25-45 years with Graves disease. The chain carries TRBV14 and TRBJ2-3, with TRBD2 matching 10 bases. The CDR3 nucleotides read TGTGCCAGCAGCCAAGAACCTAGCGGGGGCGATACGCAGTATTTT. It translates to CASSQEPSGGDTQYF.